The next 23 T cell receptor beta chains were all read from a single sample in a study of blood T cell repertoires in COVID-19. TCRdb's table, derived via immunoSEQ multiplex PCR, lists solely in-frame clones and lacks some. The table lists 150,000 to 180,000 clones, approximately 79% of them singletons. Source material: PBMCs or T cells enriched from blood (not recorded which). These receptors were obtained from a man in his forties or fifties who had recovered from COVID-19.

J is TRBJ2-7 and V is TRBV4-2; TRBD1 agrees at 7 bases. The CDR3 consists of 15 residues. Trimming removed 4 bases from V and 0 bases from J; junction bases left unmatched: 6. Germline loops: CDR1 LGHNA, CDR2 YNFKEQ. This CDR3 reads CASSLGQASSYEQYF. The CDR3 DNA reads as TGTGCCAGCAGCCTAGGACAGGCTAGCTCCTACGAGCAGTACTTC.

This clone appeared a few times. The chain recombines TRBV19 with TRBJ1-3; D remains ambiguous. The CDR3 is made up of 12 amino acids. CDR1 and CDR2 from the germline V gene are LNHDA and SQIVND (reference sequence). With 2 bases removed from V and 7 bases from J, the gap between germline ends came to 6 bases. The CDR3 region has the DNA TGTGCCAGTAGTATAACGGGGAACACCATATATTTT. Protein: CASSITGNTIYF.

The chain employs TRBV7-3 and TRBJ2-3; D not certain. The germline V and J ends were trimmed by 1 base and 0 bases, with 11 bases remaining between them. The germline V gene encodes CDR1 SGHTA and CDR2 FQGTGA. This CDR3 is built from 16 residues. In DNA, the CDR3 is TGTGCCAGCAGCTTAAAACTTACCCTTAGCACAGATACGCAGTATTTT. The encoded protein is CASSLKLTLSTDTQYF.

The rearrangement joins TRBV7-2 to TRBJ1-2; D is ambiguous. The ends were cut back, 3 bases at V and 4 bases at J, with 15 bases in the middle. The CDR3 covers 15 residues. CDR1 and CDR2 (germline): SGHTA, FQGNSA. CDR3 loop: CASSLVNAALYGYTF. The CDR3 nucleotides are TGTGCCAGCAGCTTGGTTAACGCGGCCCTCTATGGCTACACCTTC.

The chain carries TRBV3-1 (or the pseudogene TRBV3-2) and TRBJ2-2, with D maybe TRBD1 (6 bases). The CDR3 is 15 residues long. From germline, CDR1 is LGHDT and CDR2 YNNKEL (reference sequence). Trimming took off 1 base at V and 1 base at J, with 7 bases between the two ends. CDR3 nucleotides: TGTGCCAGCAGCCAAGGGGGACAGAACACCGGGGAGCTGTTTTTT. It codes for CASSQGGQNTGELFF.

The genes are TRBV5-1 and TRBJ1-6, with a possible D match to TRBD1 (6 bases). There are 17 residues in the CDR3. Per germline, CDR1 SGHRS and CDR2 YFSETQ. V was clipped by 4 bases and J by 2 bases, with 16 bases between them. CDR3 bases: TGCGCCAGCAGCCTCCAAGCGACAGGAACCTATAATTCACCCCTCCACTTT. Translating gives CASSLQATGTYNSPLHF.

In nucleotides, the CDR3 is TGTGCCAGCATCAGGCAGGGGAACACTGAAGCTTTCTTT. It yields the protein CASIRQGNTEAFF. This sequence joins TRBV12-3 or TRBV12-4 and TRBJ1-1, with a weak D call TRBD1 (5 bases). The CDR3 spans 13 residues. Trimming stripped 7 bases from V and 1 base from J, with 10 bases between.

The CDR3, as DNA: TGTGCCAGTAGTAGTAGGGGAATGAACACTGAAGCTTTCTTT. Its translation: CASSSRGMNTEAFF. The chain recombines TRBV19 with TRBJ1-1, with a tentative D call TRBD1 (5 bases). V was shortened by 4 bases and J by 0 bases, with 9 bases between the two germline ends. The CDR3 loop spans 14 amino acids. Germline CDR1 is LNHDA and CDR2 is SQIVND (reference sequence).

This clone came up a few times. The chain joins TRBV11-2 to TRBJ2-3; D not certain. Germline CDR1 reads SGHAT; CDR2 reads FQNNGV. Trimming pared 1 base from V and 2 bases from J, leaving 4 bases between. The CDR3 contains 13 residues. The CDR3 bases are TGTGCCAGCAGCTTAGCCTACACAGATACGCAGTATTTT. Protein sequence: CASSLAYTDTQYF.

This chain uses TRBV23-1 with TRBJ2-3, with D possibly matching TRBD1 (6 bases). TRBV23-1 is an ORF; its function is uncertain. CDR3 size: 12 residues. Trimming pared 4 bases from V and 4 bases from J, leaving 6 bases between. The CDR3 DNA follows: TGCGCCAGCAGTCGACAGGCAGATACGCAGTATTTT. Translating gives CASSRQADTQYF.

The chain combines TRBV19 with TRBJ2-5; a weak D match, TRBD1 (5 bases). V lost 3 bases and J 5 bases, leaving 10 bases between the germline ends. CDR1 and CDR2 from the germline V gene are LNHDA and SQIVND (reference sequence). This CDR3 is built from 13 residues. CDR3 in amino acids: CASSMGRAETQYF. The CDR3 DNA is TGTGCCAGTAGTATGGGCAGGGCGGAGACCCAGTACTTC.

This chain's CDR3 is CASSLTLDRAYQETQYF. The CDR3 region has the DNA TGTGCCAGCAGCTTAACACTGGACAGGGCGTACCAAGAGACCCAGTACTTC. The chain employs TRBV7-9 and TRBJ2-5, with TRBD1 matching 8 bases. Germline V gene lookup returns CDR1 SEHNR and CDR2 FQNEAQ (reference sequence). CDR3 length: 17 residues. J lost 0 bases, V lost 2 bases, and 8 bases had no gene match.

The chain combines TRBV6-2 or TRBV6-3 with TRBJ2-1, with 7 bases matching TRBD2. The germline CDR1 and CDR2 sequences are MNHEY and SVGEGT. J gave up 9 bases and V 5 bases, and 19 bases lay outside the gene matches. This CDR3 contains 17 residues. The CDR3 protein is CASSTLLSGALQFEQFF. In DNA, the CDR3 is TGTGCCAGCAGTACCCTCCTAAGCGGGGCCCTACAATTTGAGCAGTTCTTC.

Only one count was recorded for this clone. This chain joins TRBV6-5 and TRBJ1-1; weak D call: TRBD1 (5 bases). The CDR3 has 13 residues. Germline CDR1 is MNHEY and CDR2 is SVGAGI. Trimming shortened V by 6 bases and J by 11 bases, and 19 bases separated the two germline ends. The CDR3 reads CASRDTGDMNAFF. CDR3 bases: TGTGCCAGCAGAGATACAGGAGATATGAACGCTTTCTTT.

The rearrangement uses TRBV9 and TRBJ2-5, with D possibly matching TRBD1 (6 bases). The CDR3 spans 14 residues. V was trimmed by 4 bases and J by 7 bases, leaving 17 bases between them. Germline V gene sequence: CDR1 SGDLS, CDR2 YYNGEE. In DNA form, the CDR3 reads TGTGCCAGCAGCCAACAGGGTAAGGCGTGGACCCAGTACTTC. This translates into CASSQQGKAWTQYF.

The count of this clone is one. Different DNA sequences within this sample yield the same CDR3. The chain carries TRBV2 and TRBJ2-5, with D possibly TRBD1 on 5 matching bases. The V end lost 7 bases, the J end lost 5 bases, and 11 bases lay between the germline ends. The CDR3 has 12 residues. Germline V lookup: CDR1 SNHLY, CDR2 FYNNEI. CDR3 region: CASNQGRETQYF. The CDR3 DNA is TGTGCCAGCAATCAGGGCCGGGAGACCCAGTACTTC.

The chain employs TRBV7-2 and TRBJ2-5; 8 bases line up with TRBD2. This CDR3 contains 15 residues. CDR1 and CDR2 (germline): SGHTA, FQGNSA. The junction had 3 bases not matched to a gene; V was cut back by 1 base and J by 2 bases. CDR3 DNA sequence: TGTGCCAGCAGCTTAGGCCGGGGGGGGCAAGAGACCCAGTACTTC. Translating gives CASSLGRGGQETQYF.

The rearrangement uses TRBV4-2 and TRBJ1-2; D unclear. The V end was cut by 1 base, the J end by 4 bases, with 13 bases between. CDR1 and CDR2 (germline): LGHNA, YNFKEQ. CDR3 length equals 15 residues. CDR3 DNA sequence: TGTGCCAGCAGCCAAGGCAACGCTCTGAGCTATGGCTACACCTTC. Protein product: CASSQGNALSYGYTF.

This clone was detected only a few times. CDR3 residues: CASSLAGASYEQYF. CDR3 nucleotide sequence: TGTGCCAGCAGTTTGGCGGGGGCCTCCTACGAGCAGTACTTC. The rearrangement joins TRBV6-5 to TRBJ2-7; D may be TRBD2 (7 bases). V was clipped by 4 bases and J by 0 bases, with 10 bases between them. Germline V gene lookup returns CDR1 MNHEY and CDR2 SVGAGI. The CDR3 is 14 amino acids.

The gene calls are TRBV11-3 and TRBJ1-1, with a possible D match to TRBD1 (6 bases). Germline CDR1 reads SGHNT; CDR2 reads YENEEA. This CDR3 spans 15 amino acids. Trimming cost V 6 bases and J 1 base, with 15 bases left between them. The CDR3 DNA sequence: TGTGCCAGCAGACCCGCGGCAGGGGCGAACACTGAAGCTTTCTTT. Residues: CASRPAAGANTEAFF.

The V gene is TRBV5-1, the J gene TRBJ1-1; 8 bases map to TRBD1. The CDR3 contains 15 residues. Per germline, CDR1 SGHRS and CDR2 YFSETQ. V trimming: 3 bases; J trimming: 1 base; junction bases outside the gene matches: 5. This CDR3 is CASSSAGTGNTEAFF. Here the CDR3 DNA reads TGCGCCAGCAGCTCCGCCGGGACAGGGAACACTGAAGCTTTCTTT.

The rearrangement uses TRBV18 and TRBJ2-5; no reliable D call. Trimming shortened V by 3 bases and J by 0 bases, and 8 bases separated the two germline ends. The CDR3 contains 14 residues. Germline values: CDR1 KGHSH, CDR2 LQKENI. Here the CDR3 DNA reads TGTGCCAGCTCACCTACAGTGAACCAAGAGACCCAGTACTTC. It yields the protein CASSPTVNQETQYF.

The rearrangement joins TRBV12-5 to TRBJ1-5; 10 bases agree with TRBD1. CDR3 length: 16 amino acids. Losses at the gene ends were 1 base for V and 4 bases for J; bases not matched to a gene: 4. The germline CDR1 and CDR2 sequences are LGHNT and FRNRAP. The CDR3 DNA reads as TGTGCTAGTGGTTTGGGGGACAGGGGTACAAATCAGCCCCAGCATTTT. Residues: CASGLGDRGTNQPQHF.